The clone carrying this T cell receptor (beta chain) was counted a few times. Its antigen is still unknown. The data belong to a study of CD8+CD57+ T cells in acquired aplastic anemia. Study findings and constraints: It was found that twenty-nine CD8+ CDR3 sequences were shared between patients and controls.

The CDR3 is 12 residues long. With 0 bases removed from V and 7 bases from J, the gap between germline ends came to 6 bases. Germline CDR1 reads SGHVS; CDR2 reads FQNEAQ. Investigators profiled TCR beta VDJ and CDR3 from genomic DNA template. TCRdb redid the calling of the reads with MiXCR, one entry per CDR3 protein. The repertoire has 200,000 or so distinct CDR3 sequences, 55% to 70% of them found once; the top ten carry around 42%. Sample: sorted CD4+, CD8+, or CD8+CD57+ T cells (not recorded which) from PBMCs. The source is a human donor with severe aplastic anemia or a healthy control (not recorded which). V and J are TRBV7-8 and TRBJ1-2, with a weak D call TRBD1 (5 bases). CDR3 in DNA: TGTGCCAGCAGCTTAGCTGGGGGTGGCTACACCTTC. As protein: CASSLAGGGYTF. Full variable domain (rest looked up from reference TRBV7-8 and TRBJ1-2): GAGVSQSPRYKVAKRGQDVALRCDPISGHVSLFWYQQALGQGPEFLTYFQNEAQLDKSGLPSDRFFAERPEGSVSTLKIQRTQQEDSAVYLCASSLAGGGYTFGSGTRLTVV.